There are a few counts of the clone carrying this T cell receptor beta chain. The antigen remains unidentified. The sample comes from a study of OX40 agonist ivuxolimab in advanced cancers. Background on the study: Patients receiving dose escalation had hepatocellular carcinoma, melanoma, renal cell or head and neck cancer. Mean age about 60 years, range roughly 20 to 85; nearly 85% male. Findings and caveats of the study: Some nonresponders additionally presented with little normalized T-cell clonal expansion.

Using immunoSEQ multiplex PCR, the repertoire was profiled, and TCRdb retains in-frame clones only, with some absent. The table shows about 64,000 clones, with 84% occurring only once. The input for sequencing was CD4+ or CD8+ T cells sorted from blood, taken in a trial of the OX40 agonist ivuxolimab. The source is an adult with an advanced solid tumor such as melanoma, head and neck, liver or kidney cancer.

DNA for the CDR3: TGTGCCAGCAGCCCCTTGACAGCGTCGGGCTTTCAAGAGACCCAGTACTTC. It translates to CASSPLTASGFQETQYF. The V gene is TRBV7-2, the J gene TRBJ2-5; a weak D match, TRBD1 (5 bases). This CDR3 comprises 17 residues. Germline V gene lookup returns CDR1 SGHTA and CDR2 FQGNSA. V shed 5 bases and J shed 2 bases, with 21 bases lying between them.